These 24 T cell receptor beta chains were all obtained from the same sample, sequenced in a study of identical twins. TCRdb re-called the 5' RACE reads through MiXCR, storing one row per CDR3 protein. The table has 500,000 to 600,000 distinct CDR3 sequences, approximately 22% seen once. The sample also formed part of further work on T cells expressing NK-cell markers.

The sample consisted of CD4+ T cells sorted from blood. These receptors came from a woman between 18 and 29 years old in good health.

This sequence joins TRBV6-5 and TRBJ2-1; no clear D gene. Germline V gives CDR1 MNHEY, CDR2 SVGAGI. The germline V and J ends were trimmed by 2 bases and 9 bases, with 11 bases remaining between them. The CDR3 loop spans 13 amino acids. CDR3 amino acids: CASSYPNRVEQFF. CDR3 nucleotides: TGTGCCAGCAGTTACCCCAATCGTGTTGAGCAGTTCTTC.

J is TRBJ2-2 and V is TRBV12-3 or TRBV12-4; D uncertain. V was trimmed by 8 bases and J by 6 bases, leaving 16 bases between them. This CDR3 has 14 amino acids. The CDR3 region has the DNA TGTGCCAGCCCACGGGCCCCCGGAGCCGGGGAGCTGTTTTTT. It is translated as CASPRAPGAGELFF.

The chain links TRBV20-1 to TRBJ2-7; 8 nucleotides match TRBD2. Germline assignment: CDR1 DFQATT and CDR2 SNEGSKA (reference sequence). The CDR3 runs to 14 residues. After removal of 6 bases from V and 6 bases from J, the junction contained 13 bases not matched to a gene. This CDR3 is CSARTQAGEAEQYF. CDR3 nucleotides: TGCAGTGCAAGAACCCAAGCGGGAGAGGCCGAGCAGTACTTC.

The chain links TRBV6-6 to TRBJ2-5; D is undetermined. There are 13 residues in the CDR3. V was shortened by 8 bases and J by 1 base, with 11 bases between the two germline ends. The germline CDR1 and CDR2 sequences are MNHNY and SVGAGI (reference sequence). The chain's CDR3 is CASGLGVQETQYF. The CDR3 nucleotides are TGTGCCAGCGGATTAGGAGTCCAAGAGACCCAGTACTTC.

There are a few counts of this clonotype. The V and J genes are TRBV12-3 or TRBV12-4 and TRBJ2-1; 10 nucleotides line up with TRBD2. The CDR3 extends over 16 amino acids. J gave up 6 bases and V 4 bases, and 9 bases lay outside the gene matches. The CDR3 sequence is CASSSGLARQGNEQFF. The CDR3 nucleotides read TGTGCCAGCAGTTCGGGACTAGCGAGACAAGGCAATGAGCAGTTCTTC.

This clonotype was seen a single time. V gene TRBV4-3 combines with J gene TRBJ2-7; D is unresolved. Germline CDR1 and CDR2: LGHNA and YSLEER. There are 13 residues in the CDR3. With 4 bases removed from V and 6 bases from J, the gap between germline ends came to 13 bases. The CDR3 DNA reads TGCGCCAGCAGCCCAGAACCGGGTAGCGAGCAGTACTTC. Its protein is CASSPEPGSEQYF.

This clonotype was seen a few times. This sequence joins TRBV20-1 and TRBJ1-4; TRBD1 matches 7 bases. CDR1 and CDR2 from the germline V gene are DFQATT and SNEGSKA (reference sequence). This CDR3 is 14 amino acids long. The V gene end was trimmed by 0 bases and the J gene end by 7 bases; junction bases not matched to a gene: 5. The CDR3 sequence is CSARETGQGEKLFF. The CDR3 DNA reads TGCAGTGCTAGAGAGACAGGGCAGGGTGAAAAACTGTTTTTT.

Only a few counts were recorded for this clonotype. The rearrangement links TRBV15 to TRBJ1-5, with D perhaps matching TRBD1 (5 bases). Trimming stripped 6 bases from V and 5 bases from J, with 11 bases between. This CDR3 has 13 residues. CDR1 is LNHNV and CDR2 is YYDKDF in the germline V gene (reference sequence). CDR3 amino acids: CATRKGLDQPQHF. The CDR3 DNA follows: TGTGCCACCAGGAAGGGGCTAGATCAGCCCCAGCATTTT.

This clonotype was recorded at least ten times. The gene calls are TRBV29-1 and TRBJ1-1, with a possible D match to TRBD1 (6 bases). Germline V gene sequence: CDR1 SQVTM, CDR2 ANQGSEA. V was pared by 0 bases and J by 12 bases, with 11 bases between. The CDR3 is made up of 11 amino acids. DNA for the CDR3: TGCAGCGTTGAAGATACAGGGAGGACTTTCTTT. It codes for CSVEDTGRTFF.

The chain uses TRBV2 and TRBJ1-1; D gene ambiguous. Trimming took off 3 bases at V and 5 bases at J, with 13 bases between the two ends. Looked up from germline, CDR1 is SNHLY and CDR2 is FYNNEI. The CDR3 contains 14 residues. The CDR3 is CASSEMGGRTEAFF. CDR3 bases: TGTGCCAGCAGTGAGATGGGCGGGAGGACTGAAGCTTTCTTT.

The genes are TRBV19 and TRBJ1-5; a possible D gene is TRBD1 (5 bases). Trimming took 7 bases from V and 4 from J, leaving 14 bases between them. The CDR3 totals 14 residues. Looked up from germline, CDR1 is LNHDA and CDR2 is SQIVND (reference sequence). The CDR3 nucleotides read TGTGCCAGTATCGGGCAGGGAGGAAATCAGCCCCAGCATTTT. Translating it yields CASIGQGGNQPQHF.

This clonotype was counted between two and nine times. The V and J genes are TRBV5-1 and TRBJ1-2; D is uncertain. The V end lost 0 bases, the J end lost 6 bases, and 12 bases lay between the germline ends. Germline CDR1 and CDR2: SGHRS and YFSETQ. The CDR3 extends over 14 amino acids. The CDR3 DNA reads TGCGCCAGCAGCTTGGCCGGGGAAATGAATGGCTACACCTTC. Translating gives CASSLAGEMNGYTF.

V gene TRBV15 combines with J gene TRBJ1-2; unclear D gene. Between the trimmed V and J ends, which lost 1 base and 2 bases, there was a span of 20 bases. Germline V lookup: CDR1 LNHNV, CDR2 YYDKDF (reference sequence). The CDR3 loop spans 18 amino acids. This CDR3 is CATSRVGNGRRYNYGYTF. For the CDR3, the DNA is TGTGCCACCAGCAGAGTTGGGAATGGCAGGCGCTACAACTATGGCTACACCTTC.

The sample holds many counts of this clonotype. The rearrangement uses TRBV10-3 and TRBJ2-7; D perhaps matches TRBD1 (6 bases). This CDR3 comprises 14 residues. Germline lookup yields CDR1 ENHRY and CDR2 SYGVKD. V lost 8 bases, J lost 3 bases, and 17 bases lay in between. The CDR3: CAIRPGTSGYEQYF. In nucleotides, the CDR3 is TGTGCCATCCGACCGGGGACAAGCGGCTACGAGCAGTACTTC.

CDR3 bases: TGCGCCAGCAGCTCTAGGGGGACAGGGATCGGTTTTCATGGCTACACCTTC. This sequence encodes CASSSRGTGIGFHGYTF. The chain couples TRBV5-1 to TRBJ1-2, with TRBD1 matching 9 bases. With V trimmed by 3 bases and J by 6 bases, 15 bases remained unmatched. The germline gives CDR1 SGHRS, CDR2 YFSETQ. The CDR3 sequence is 17 residues long.

In DNA, the CDR3 is TGTGCCATCAGTCCCGACAGGGCCGGGGAGCTGTTTTTT. Its protein is CAISPDRAGELFF. The chain combines TRBV10-3 with TRBJ2-2; 7 bases agree with TRBD1. V shed 5 bases and J 6 bases; nucleotides not matched to a gene: 3. The V gene's germline CDR1 is ENHRY and CDR2 SYGVKD. This CDR3 spans 13 amino acids.

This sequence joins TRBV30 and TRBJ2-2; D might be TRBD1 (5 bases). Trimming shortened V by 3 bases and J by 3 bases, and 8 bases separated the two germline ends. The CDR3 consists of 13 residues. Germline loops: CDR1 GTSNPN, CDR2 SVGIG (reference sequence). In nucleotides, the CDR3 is TGTGCCTGGAGCCGGACATACACCGGGGAGCTGTTTTTT. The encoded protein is CAWSRTYTGELFF.

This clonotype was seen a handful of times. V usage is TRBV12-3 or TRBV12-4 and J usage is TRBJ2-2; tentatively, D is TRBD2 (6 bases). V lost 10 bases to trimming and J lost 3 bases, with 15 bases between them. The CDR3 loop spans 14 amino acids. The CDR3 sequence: CATGGSLDTGELFF. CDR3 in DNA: TGTGCCACTGGGGGGAGTCTAGACACCGGGGAGCTGTTTTTT.

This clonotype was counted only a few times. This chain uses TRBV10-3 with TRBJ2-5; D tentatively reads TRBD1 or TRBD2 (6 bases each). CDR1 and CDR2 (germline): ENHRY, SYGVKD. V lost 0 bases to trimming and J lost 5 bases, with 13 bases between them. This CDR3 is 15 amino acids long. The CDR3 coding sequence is TGTGCCATCAGTGAGTCGCAGGGGACTTGGGAGACCCAGTACTTC. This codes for CAISESQGTWETQYF.

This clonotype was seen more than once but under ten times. The CDR3 loop reads CASSPMNRGNTEAFF. The CDR3 coding sequence is TGTGCCAGCTCACCAATGAACAGAGGGAACACTGAAGCTTTCTTT. This chain connects TRBV18 to TRBJ1-1; D is undetermined. Germline CDR1 is KGHSH and CDR2 is LQKENI. The V gene lost 2 bases and the J gene lost 1 base, with 11 bases spanning the gap. This CDR3 has 15 amino acids.

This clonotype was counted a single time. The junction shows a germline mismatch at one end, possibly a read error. CDR3 residues: CARSLMDSSYEQYF. The CDR3 nucleotides read TGTGCCCGCAGCTTAATGGACAGCTCCTACGAGCAGTACTTC. This chain connects TRBV11-2 to TRBJ2-7, with D perhaps matching TRBD1 (6 bases). The germline V gene encodes CDR1 SGHAT and CDR2 FQNNGV. The CDR3 extends over 14 amino acids.

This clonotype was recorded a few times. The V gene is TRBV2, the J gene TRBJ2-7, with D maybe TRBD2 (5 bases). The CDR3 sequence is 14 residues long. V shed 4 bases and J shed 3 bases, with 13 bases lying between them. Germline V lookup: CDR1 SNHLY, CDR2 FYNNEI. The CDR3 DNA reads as TGTGCCAGCAGTGGGTTCGGGAATAACTACGAGCAGTACTTC. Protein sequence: CASSGFGNNYEQYF.

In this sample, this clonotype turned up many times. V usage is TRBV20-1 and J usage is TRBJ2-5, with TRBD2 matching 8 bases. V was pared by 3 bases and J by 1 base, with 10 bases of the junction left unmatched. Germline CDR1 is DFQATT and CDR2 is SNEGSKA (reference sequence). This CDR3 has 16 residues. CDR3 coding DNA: TGCAGTGCTAGGGGGATTAGCGGGGATACCCAAGAGACCCAGTACTTC. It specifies CSARGISGDTQETQYF.

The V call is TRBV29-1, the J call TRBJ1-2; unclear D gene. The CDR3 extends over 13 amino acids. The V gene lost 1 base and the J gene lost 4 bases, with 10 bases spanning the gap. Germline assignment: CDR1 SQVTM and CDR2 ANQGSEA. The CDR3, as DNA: TGCAGCGTTGAAGCGGGGTTCGGCTATGGCTACACCTTC. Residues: CSVEAGFGYGYTF.